The T cell receptor beta chain under discussion was sequenced for a study of Ad26.COV2.S vaccination and SARS-CoV-2 variants. Turning to this clone: Its target is unknown.

This CDR3 has 13 residues. V lost 8 bases and J lost 6; bases outside the gene matches: 8. Germline V CDR1 and CDR2: SGHRS, YFSETQ. Study-wide findings and caveats: The breadth of spike-specific CD8+ and CD4+ T cell responses after vaccination was reportedly substantial.

Measured with immunoSEQ multiplex PCR; TCRdb has only the in-frame clones, and not every one. The table includes 350,000 to 450,000 clones, approximately 90% detected once. The J gene is TRBJ1-2, the V gene TRBV5-1; 9 positions agree with TRBD1. The input for sequencing was peripheral blood, taken after recovery from COVID-19. The TCR originated in a human donor who had recovered from COVID-19. CDR3 bases: TGCGCCAGTCGGACCGACAGGGGGGATGGCTACACCTTC. The encoded protein is CASRTDRGDGYTF.